This entry describes one T cell receptor (beta chain). This sequence may be a read error, since a much larger clone differs from it by one base. The record originates from a study of blood T cells in healthy people across ages. Through a sample-barcoded 5' primer and a J-beta primer mix, a second PCR was run for about 6 to 12 cycles. A single record per CDR3 protein comes from TCRdb applying MiXCR to the 5' RACE reads. There are fewer than 2,000,000 distinct CDR3 sequences in the sample; roughly 43% occur only once, and under 30% lies in the top ten. This TCR was sampled from a human donor in good health. The sample consisted of blood.

For the CDR3, the DNA is TGTGCCAACAATTCTAATGGGGGGGTAGACGAGCAGTACTTC. Encoded protein: CANNSNGGVDEQYF. This chain joins TRBV28 and TRBJ2-5; 7 bases agree with TRBD2. With the DNA end fitting TRBJ2-7 better, the J assignment may be wrong. Per the germline V gene, CDR1 is MDHEN and CDR2 is SYDVKM. The CDR3 sequence is 14 residues long.